This TCR beta chain was sequenced in a study of vaccination effects on CD4 cells after COVID-19. Study-level background: There were two convalescent patients who gave samples 16 days and one week before vaccination. The study's findings and limits: New vaccine-induced clones dominated post-vaccine spike-reactive clones in convalescents.

Antigen-specific CD4+ T cells were expanded (with viral peptide pools) by the ViraFEST assay ahead of sequencing. Isolation of CD4+ T cells took place after less than twelve days of culture. The person had a PCR-confirmed SARS-CoV-2 infection during March to December 2020. Researchers reported culturing over 1.5 million PBMC in each well, adding approximately 10 IU/ml IL-2 and 9 to 10 ug/ml peptides. The protocol was immunoSEQ multiplex PCR, while the TCRdb copy is restricted to in-frame clones and leaves out a portion. Seen here are roughly 57,000 clones, under 80% observed once, and the top ten hold about 5%. The CDR3 is 15 residues long. Germline V CDR1 and CDR2: SGHAT, FQNNGV. The V gene lost 1 base and the J gene lost 3 bases, with 13 bases spanning the gap. As concerns this clone: The target antigen is unknown.

V is TRBV11-2 and J is TRBJ2-7, with D uncertain. The sequence was obtained from a human donor who had a prior SARS-CoV-2 infection. The sequences come from CD4+ T cells from PBMCs cultured with HIV peptides, collected before COVID-19 vaccination. The subset was: HIV-1 Nef peptide pool negative control/reference culture. CDR3 sequence: CASSLVGSWIYEQYF. The DNA of the CDR3 is TGTGCCAGCAGCTTAGTAGGGTCATGGATCTACGAGCAGTACTTC. The full variable domain, rest sourced from reference TRBV11-2 and TRBJ2-7, is EAGVAQSPRYKIIEKRQSVAFWCNPISGHATLYWYQQILGQGPKLLIQFQNNGVVDDSQLPKDRFSAERLKGVDSTLKIQPAKLEDSAVYLCASSLVGSWIYEQYFGPGTRLTVT.